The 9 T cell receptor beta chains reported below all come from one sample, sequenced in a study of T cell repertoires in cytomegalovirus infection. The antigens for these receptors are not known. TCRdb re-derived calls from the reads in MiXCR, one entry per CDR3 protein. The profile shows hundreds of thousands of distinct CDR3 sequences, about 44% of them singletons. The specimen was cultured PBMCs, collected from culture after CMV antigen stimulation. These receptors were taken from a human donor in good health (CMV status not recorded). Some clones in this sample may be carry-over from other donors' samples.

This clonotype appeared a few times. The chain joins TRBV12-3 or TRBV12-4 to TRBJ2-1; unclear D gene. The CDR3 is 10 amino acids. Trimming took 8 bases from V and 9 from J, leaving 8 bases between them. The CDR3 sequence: CASGSSEQFF. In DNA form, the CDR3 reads TGTGCCAGCGGTAGCTCTGAGCAGTTCTTC.

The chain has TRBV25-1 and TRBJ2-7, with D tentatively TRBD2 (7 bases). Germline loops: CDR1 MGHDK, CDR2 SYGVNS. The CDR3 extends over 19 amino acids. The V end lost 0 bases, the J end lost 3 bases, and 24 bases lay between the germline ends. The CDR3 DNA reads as TGTGCCAGCAGTGAATATAGCCTTAGTCGGGGGGCCTATGTCTACGAGCAGTACTTC. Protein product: CASSEYSLSRGAYVYEQYF.

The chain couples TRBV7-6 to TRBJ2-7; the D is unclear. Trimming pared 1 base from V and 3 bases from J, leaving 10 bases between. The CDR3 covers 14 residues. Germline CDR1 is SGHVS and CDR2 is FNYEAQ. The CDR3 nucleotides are TGTGCCAGCAGCTTAGGAGAAAGGGTCTACGAGCAGTACTTC. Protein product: CASSLGERVYEQYF.

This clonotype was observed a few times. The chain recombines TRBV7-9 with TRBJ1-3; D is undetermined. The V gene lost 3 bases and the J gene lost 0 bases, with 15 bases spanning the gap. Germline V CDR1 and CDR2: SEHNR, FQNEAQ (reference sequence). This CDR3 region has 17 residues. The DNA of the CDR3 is TGTGCCAGCAGCTTTTTAACTGTTAGTCGCTCTGGAAACACCATATATTTT. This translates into CASSFLTVSRSGNTIYF.

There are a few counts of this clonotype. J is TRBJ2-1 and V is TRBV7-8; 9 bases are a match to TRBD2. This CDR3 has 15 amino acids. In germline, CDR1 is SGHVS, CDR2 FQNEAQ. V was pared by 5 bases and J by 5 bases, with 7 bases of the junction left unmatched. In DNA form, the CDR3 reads TGTGCCAGCAGCCGAAGACTAGCGGAACACAATGAGCAGTTCTTC. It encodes CASSRRLAEHNEQFF. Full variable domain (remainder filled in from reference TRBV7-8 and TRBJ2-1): GAGVSQSPRYKVAKRGQDVALRCDPISGHVSLFWYQQALGQGPEFLTYFQNEAQLDKSGLPSDRFFAERPEGSVSTLKIQRTQQEDSAVYLCASSRRLAEHNEQFFGPGTRLTVL.

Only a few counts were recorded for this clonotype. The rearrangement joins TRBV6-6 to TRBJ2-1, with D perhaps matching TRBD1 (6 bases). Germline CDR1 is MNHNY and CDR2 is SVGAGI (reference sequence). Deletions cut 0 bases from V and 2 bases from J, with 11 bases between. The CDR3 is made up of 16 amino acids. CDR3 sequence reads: CASSYSSQGPYNEQFF. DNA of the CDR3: TGTGCCAGCAGTTACTCGTCTCAGGGGCCCTACAATGAGCAGTTCTTC.

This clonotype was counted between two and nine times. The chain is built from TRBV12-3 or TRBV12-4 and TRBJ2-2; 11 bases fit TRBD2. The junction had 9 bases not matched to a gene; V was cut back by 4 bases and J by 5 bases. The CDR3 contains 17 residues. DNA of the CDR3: TGTGCCAGCAGTTCGTCGGGGGTAGCGGGAGGGACCGGGGAGCTGTTTTTT. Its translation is CASSSSGVAGGTGELFF.

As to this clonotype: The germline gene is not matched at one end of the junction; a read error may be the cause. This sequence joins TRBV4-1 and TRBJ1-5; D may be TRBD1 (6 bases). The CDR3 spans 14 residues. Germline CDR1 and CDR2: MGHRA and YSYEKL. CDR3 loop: CASSRVQGIQPQRF. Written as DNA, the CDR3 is TGCGCCAGCAGCCGCGTACAGGGAATTCAGCCCCAGCGTTTT.

As DNA, the CDR3 is TGTGCCAGCAGACTATCAGGGAACTATGGCTACACCTTC. This encodes CASRLSGNYGYTF. The J gene is TRBJ1-2, the V gene TRBV6-8, with D perhaps TRBD1 (5 bases). V dropped 6 bases and J dropped 2 bases, with 10 bases sitting between them. This CDR3 comprises 13 residues. Germline CDR1 reads MNHGY; CDR2 reads SAAAGT.